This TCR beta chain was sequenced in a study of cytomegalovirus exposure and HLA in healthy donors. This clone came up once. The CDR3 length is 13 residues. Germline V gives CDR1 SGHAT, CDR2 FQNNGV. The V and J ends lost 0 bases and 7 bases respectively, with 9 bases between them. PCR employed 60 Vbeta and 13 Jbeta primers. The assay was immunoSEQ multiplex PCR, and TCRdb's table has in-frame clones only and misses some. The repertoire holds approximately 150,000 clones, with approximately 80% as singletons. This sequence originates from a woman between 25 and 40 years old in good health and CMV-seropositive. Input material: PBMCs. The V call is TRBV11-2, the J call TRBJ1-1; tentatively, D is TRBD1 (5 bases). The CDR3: CASSLDGGYEAFF. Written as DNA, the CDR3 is TGTGCCAGCAGCTTAGATGGGGGGTATGAAGCTTTCTTT. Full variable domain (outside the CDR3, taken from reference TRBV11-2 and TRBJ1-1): EAGVAQSPRYKIIEKRQSVAFWCNPISGHATLYWYQQILGQGPKLLIQFQNNGVVDDSQLPKDRFSAERLKGVDSTLKIQPAKLEDSAVYLCASSLDGGYEAFFGQGTRLTVV.